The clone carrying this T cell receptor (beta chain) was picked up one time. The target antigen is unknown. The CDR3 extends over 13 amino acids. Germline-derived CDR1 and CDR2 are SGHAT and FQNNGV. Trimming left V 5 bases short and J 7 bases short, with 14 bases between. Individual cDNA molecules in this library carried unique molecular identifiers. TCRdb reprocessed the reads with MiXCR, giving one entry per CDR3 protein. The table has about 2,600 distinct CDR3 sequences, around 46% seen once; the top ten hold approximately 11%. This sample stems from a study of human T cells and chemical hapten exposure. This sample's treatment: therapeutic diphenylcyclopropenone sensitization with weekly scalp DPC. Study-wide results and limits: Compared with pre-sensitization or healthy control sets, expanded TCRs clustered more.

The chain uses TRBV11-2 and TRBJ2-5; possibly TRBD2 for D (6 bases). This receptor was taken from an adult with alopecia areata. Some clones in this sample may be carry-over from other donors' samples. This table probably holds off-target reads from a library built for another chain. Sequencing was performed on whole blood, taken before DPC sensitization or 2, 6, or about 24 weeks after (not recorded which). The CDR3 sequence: CASSLESRGTQYF. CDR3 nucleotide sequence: TGTGCCAGCAGCCTCGAGTCGCGGGGGACCCAGTACTTC.